The 8 T cell receptor beta chains reported below all come from one sample, sequenced in a study of siplizumab effects on memory and regulatory T cells. Generated by immunoSEQ multiplex PCR, the TCRdb table keeps only in-frame clones and is missing some. The sample lists some 87,000 clones, over 80% occurring once. Sequenced material: CD4+ T cells sorted from blood. These receptors were collected from a human donor in good health.

This clone was detected only once. The genes are TRBV7-8 and TRBJ2-7, with D unclear. The germline V gene encodes CDR1 SGHVS and CDR2 FQNEAQ. CDR3 length: 17 residues. The V gene lost 5 bases and the J gene lost 2 bases, with 22 bases spanning the gap. In DNA form, the CDR3 reads TGTGCCAGCAGCCTACCACCGCTCGAAAACGTGGCCTACGAGCAGTACTTC. This sequence encodes CASSLPPLENVAYEQYF.

J is TRBJ2-5 and V is TRBV5-4, with no clear D. Germline V lookup: CDR1 SGHNT, CDR2 YYREEE (reference sequence). V gave up 0 bases and J gave up 1 base, with 4 bases separating them. The CDR3 length is 13 residues. The CDR3 loop is CASSLGSQETQYF. CDR3 in DNA: TGTGCCAGCAGCTTGGGCAGCCAAGAGACCCAGTACTTC.

J is TRBJ2-1 and V is TRBV14; D not certain. With 0 bases removed from V and 4 bases from J, the gap between germline ends came to 16 bases. Germline CDR1 reads SGHDN; CDR2 reads FVKESK. The CDR3 covers 17 residues. CDR3 protein: CASSQDRISGRYNEQFF. The CDR3 nucleotides read TGTGCCAGCAGCCAAGATCGGATTTCAGGCCGGTACAATGAGCAGTTCTTC. The full variable domain, its missing parts supplied by reference TRBV14 and TRBJ2-1, is EAGVTQFPSHSVIEKGQTVTLRCDPISGHDNLYWYRRVMGKEIKFLLHFVKESKQDESGMPNNRFLAERTGGTYSTLKVQPAELEDSGVYFCASSQDRISGRYNEQFFGPGTRLTVL.

The chain carries TRBV15 and TRBJ1-3; 9 bases are shared with TRBD1. V lost 1 base, J lost 4 bases, and 8 bases stayed unmatched. There are 17 residues in the CDR3. Germline V gene lookup returns CDR1 LNHNV and CDR2 YYDKDF (reference sequence). The CDR3 DNA follows: TGTGCCACCAGCAGAGTCCGGGACAGGGAGGCAGGAAACACCATATATTTT. Translated, it gives CATSRVRDREAGNTIYF.

The rearrangement uses TRBV19 and TRBJ2-3; D might be TRBD1 or TRBD2, each matching 6 bases. Trimming took off 4 bases at V and 5 bases at J, with 13 bases between the two ends. The CDR3 totals 14 residues. Germline V gene data show CDR1 as LNHDA and CDR2 as SQIVND (reference sequence). The CDR3 DNA follows: TGTGCCAGTAGTAATAGCGGAGGGGGAGATACGCAGTATTTT. Translation: CASSNSGGGDTQYF.

The chain employs TRBV27 and TRBJ1-5; no clear D. Germline CDR1 MNHEY, CDR2 SMNVEV (reference sequence). V was clipped by 2 bases and J by 0 bases, with 8 bases between them. The CDR3 is made up of 15 amino acids. The CDR3: CASSLKGYSNQPQHF. CDR3 DNA: TGTGCCAGCAGTTTAAAGGGCTATAGCAATCAGCCCCAGCATTTT.

The rearrangement uses TRBV6-5 and TRBJ2-7; D gene unclear. This CDR3 has 12 residues. V was clipped by 4 bases and J by 4 bases, with 8 bases between them. Germline lookup yields CDR1 MNHEY and CDR2 SVGAGI. The CDR3 here is CASSSHLYEQYF. The CDR3 DNA is TGTGCCAGCAGTTCCCACTTATACGAGCAGTACTTC.

This chain uses TRBV30 with TRBJ2-3; 12 bases align to TRBD2. Losses at the gene ends were 3 bases for V and 2 bases for J; bases not matched to a gene: 3. Germline values: CDR1 GTSNPN, CDR2 SVGIG (reference sequence). This CDR3 is built from 15 residues. CDR3 loop: CAWSASGRATDTQYF. The CDR3 DNA follows: TGTGCCTGGAGCGCTAGCGGGAGGGCCACAGATACGCAGTATTTT.